This passage covers 20 T cell receptor beta chains from one sample sequenced in a study of OX40 agonist ivuxolimab in advanced cancers. The method was immunoSEQ multiplex PCR; TCRdb's version includes in-frame clones alone and lacks a portion of them. The repertoire holds about 68,000 clones, with over 75% as singletons. The sample was CD4+ or CD8+ T cells sorted from blood, taken in a trial of the OX40 agonist ivuxolimab. Every receptor here comes from an adult with an advanced solid tumor such as melanoma, head and neck, liver or kidney cancer.

This chain joins TRBV28 and TRBJ2-7; D is perhaps TRBD1 (6 bases). V was shortened by 6 bases and J by 1 base, with 19 bases between the two germline ends. Germline V gene data show CDR1 as MDHEN and CDR2 as SYDVKM. This CDR3 comprises 16 residues. The CDR3 DNA follows: TGTGCCAGCAGCACAGGTAGCGCAGGGGTTTCCTACGAGCAGTACTTC. Protein: CASSTGSAGVSYEQYF.

This chain connects TRBV9 to TRBJ1-2, with TRBD1 identical over 8 bases. The CDR3 is 15 amino acids. Unmatched junction bases numbered 1, after V lost 0 bases and J lost 0 bases. CDR1 and CDR2 from the germline V gene are SGDLS and YYNGEE. The CDR3 nucleotides are TGTGCCAGCAGCGTAGCGACAGGGGCTAACTATGGCTACACCTTC. Amino acid sequence: CASSVATGANYGYTF. Together with reference TRBV9 and TRBJ1-2, the CDR3 gives the full variable domain: DSGVTQTPKHLITATGQRVTLRCSPRSGDLSVYWYQQSLDQGLQFLIQYYNGEERAKGNILERFSAQQFPDLHSELNLSSLELGDSALYFCASSVATGANYGYTFGSGTRLTVV.

The CDR3 region is CASSWDYGYTF. In nucleotides, the CDR3 is TGTGCCAGCAGTTGGGACTATGGCTACACCTTC. The rearrangement links TRBV6-5 to TRBJ1-2, with D unresolved. Per germline, CDR1 MNHEY and CDR2 SVGAGI. Trimming stripped 4 bases from V and 3 bases from J, with 3 bases between. The CDR3 is 11 residues long.

The rearrangement links TRBV11-2 to TRBJ2-2, with 12 bases that match TRBD1. V shed 7 bases and J 6 bases; nucleotides not matched to a gene: 12. This CDR3 comprises 17 residues. Germline CDR1 is SGHAT and CDR2 is FQNNGV. The CDR3 protein is CASTHGGQGAWPGELFF. The CDR3 DNA reads TGTGCCAGCACCCATGGGGGACAGGGGGCCTGGCCCGGGGAGCTGTTTTTT.

The DNA of the CDR3 is TGTGCCAGCACCACCGGGACAGCCAATCAGCCCCAGCATTTT. Amino acids: CASTTGTANQPQHF. The rearrangement joins TRBV6-1 to TRBJ1-5; 7 nucleotides align to TRBD1. Losses at the gene ends were 7 bases for V and 3 bases for J; bases not matched to a gene: 6. The CDR3 contains 14 residues. Germline V gene data show CDR1 as MNHNS and CDR2 as SASEGT.

CDR3 in amino acids: CASSPSGQGVYEKLFF. DNA for the CDR3: TGCGCCAGCAGCCCTTCCGGACAGGGGGTGTATGAAAAACTGTTTTTT. The V gene is TRBV4-1, the J gene TRBJ1-4, with 10 bases identical to TRBD1. The V gene end was trimmed by 4 bases and the J gene end by 6 bases; junction bases not matched to a gene: 8. Per germline, CDR1 MGHRA and CDR2 YSYEKL. This CDR3 has 16 residues.

The chain carries TRBV5-1 and TRBJ1-1; D possibly corresponds to TRBD1 (6 bases). The CDR3 covers 15 residues. CDR1 is SGHRS, CDR2 YFSETQ, per germline. Trimming took 4 bases from V and 0 from J, leaving 13 bases between them. The CDR3 sequence: CASSGGATMNTEAFF. CDR3 bases: TGCGCCAGCAGCGGGGGGGCGACCATGAACACTGAAGCTTTCTTT.

V usage is TRBV10-2 and J usage is TRBJ2-1; D gene uncertain. The CDR3 covers 14 residues. The germline V gene encodes CDR1 WSHSY and CDR2 SAAADI. V was cut by 0 bases and J by 4 bases, with 7 bases left in between. In DNA, the CDR3 is TGCGCCAGCAGTGAGTCCTCCATTTACAATGAGCAGTTCTTC. It encodes CASSESSIYNEQFF.

The chain recombines TRBV9 with TRBJ2-2; TRBD1 agrees at 7 bases. V was clipped by 3 bases and J by 6 bases; unmatched bases: 8. Germline V lookup: CDR1 SGDLS, CDR2 YYNGEE. This CDR3 has 15 amino acids. The CDR3 DNA follows: TGTGCCAGCAGCGACCGGGACAGCCCCCCCGGGGAGCTGTTTTTT. Its translation is CASSDRDSPPGELFF.

This clone was seen just once. The genes are TRBV2 and TRBJ1-2, with D tentatively TRBD1 (6 bases). Germline V gene sequence: CDR1 SNHLY, CDR2 FYNNEI. The CDR3 extends over 13 amino acids. V dropped 3 bases and J dropped 4 bases, with 9 bases sitting between them. The DNA of the CDR3 is TGTGCCAGCAGTGACGGGGGCACCTATGGCTACACCTTC. It encodes CASSDGGTYGYTF.

The rearrangement links TRBV29-1 to TRBJ1-2, with 7 bases that match TRBD1. The CDR3 covers 12 residues. From germline, CDR1 is SQVTM and CDR2 ANQGSEA. The junction had 5 bases not matched to a gene; V was cut back by 6 bases and J by 4 bases. CDR3 sequence (DNA): TGCAGCGTAGACAGGGTTTTCTATGGCTACACCTTC. Protein product: CSVDRVFYGYTF. Combining the CDR3 with reference TRBV29-1 and TRBJ1-2 gives the whole variable domain SAVISQKPSRDICQRGTSLTIQCQVDSQVTMMFWYRQQPGQSLTLIATANQGSEATYESGFVIDKFPISRPNLTFSTLTVSNMSPEDSSIYLCSVDRVFYGYTFGSGTRLTVV.

V gene TRBV11-1 combines with J gene TRBJ2-1; 10 bases are shared with TRBD2. CDR1 and CDR2 from the germline V gene are SGHAT and FQDESV (reference sequence). There are 15 residues in the CDR3. V gave up 1 base and J gave up 9 bases; unmatched junction bases: 6. The CDR3 is CASSLGSGGPGEQFF. The CDR3 DNA reads as TGTGCCAGCAGCTTAGGTAGCGGGGGGCCTGGTGAGCAGTTCTTC.

The V gene is TRBV2, the J gene TRBJ2-6; D not certain. In germline, CDR1 is SNHLY, CDR2 FYNNEI. Trimming removed 7 bases from V and 0 bases from J, with 10 bases in between. CDR3 length: 15 residues. DNA for the CDR3: TGTGCCAGCACGGCTGATTTCTCTGGGGCCAACGTCCTGACTTTC. This encodes CASTADFSGANVLTF.

This clone was seen a few times. The chain links TRBV2 to TRBJ1-2; D gene ambiguous. The CDR3 spans 11 residues. V was pared by 5 bases and J by 4 bases, with 5 bases between. The germline CDR1 and CDR2 sequences are SNHLY and FYNNEI. The CDR3 spells CASSRSYGYTF. Here the CDR3 DNA reads TGTGCCAGCAGTCGAAGCTATGGCTACACCTTC.

The chain carries TRBV30 and TRBJ1-1, with D perhaps TRBD1 (6 bases). Trimming left V 1 base short and J 5 bases short, with 14 bases between. Germline V gene lookup returns CDR1 GTSNPN and CDR2 SVGIG (reference sequence). CDR3 length: 14 residues. This CDR3 is CAWSAPGDRTEAFF. In DNA form, the CDR3 reads TGTGCCTGGAGTGCCCCAGGGGATCGGACTGAAGCTTTCTTT.

This chain links TRBV6-1 with TRBJ2-5; D might be TRBD2 (6 bases). The germline V gene encodes CDR1 MNHNS and CDR2 SASEGT. CDR3 length: 15 amino acids. Deletions cut 6 bases from V and 2 bases from J, with 16 bases between. CDR3 sequence reads: CASSFRGSGQETQYF. The CDR3 DNA reads as TGTGCCAGCAGCTTCCGGGGTAGCGGACAAGAGACCCAGTACTTC.

V gene TRBV6-5 combines with J gene TRBJ1-2; 12 bases match TRBD1. Germline CDR1 is MNHEY and CDR2 is SVGAGI. This CDR3 region has 15 residues. With V trimmed by 4 bases and J by 8 bases, 8 bases remained unmatched. The CDR3 loop is CASSFNPGTGGGYTF. Here the CDR3 DNA reads TGTGCCAGCAGTTTTAACCCAGGGACAGGGGGCGGCTACACCTTC.

This chain connects TRBV5-1 to TRBJ1-1; 7 positions match TRBD1. The V and J ends lost 1 base and 5 bases, in that order; junction bases with no gene match: 8. Looked up from germline, CDR1 is SGHRS and CDR2 is YFSETQ. There are 15 residues in the CDR3. This chain's CDR3 is CASSLFAGGSTEAFF. The CDR3 DNA reads as TGCGCCAGCAGCTTGTTCGCAGGGGGTTCGACTGAAGCTTTCTTT. The variable domain in full, with the rest retrieved from reference TRBV5-1 and TRBJ1-1, is KAGVTQTPRYLIKTRGQQVTLSCSPISGHRSVSWYQQTPGQGLQFLFEYFSETQRNKGNFPGRFSGRQFSNSRSEMNVSTLELGDSALYLCASSLFAGGSTEAFFGQGTRLTVV.

This clone appeared a few times. The rearrangement uses TRBV9 and TRBJ2-1, with TRBD2 as a possible D gene (6 bases). The CDR3 totals 15 residues. Per the germline V gene, CDR1 is SGDLS and CDR2 is YYNGEE. Between the trimmed V and J ends, which lost 3 bases and 2 bases, there was a span of 12 bases. CDR3 DNA sequence: TGTGCCAGCAGCGCTCTGGGGGGACCCTACAATGAGCAGTTCTTC. Its translation: CASSALGGPYNEQFF.

The CDR3 region is CASSPWAPGRNTGELFF. The CDR3 DNA is TGCGCCAGCAGCCCTTGGGCTCCCGGACGGAACACCGGGGAGCTGTTTTTT. The V call is TRBV5-1, the J call TRBJ2-2, with unresolved D. The V and J ends lost 4 bases and 1 base respectively, with 17 bases between them. CDR1 is SGHRS, CDR2 YFSETQ, per germline. This CDR3 region has 17 residues.